One and the same sample provided the 27 T cell receptor beta chains below, sequenced in a study of radiotherapy plus CTLA-4 blockade in lung cancer. Here immunoSEQ multiplex PCR was the method, and the copy in TCRdb shows in-frame clones only, minus some. The sample has about 110,000 clones; approximately 80% are singletons. The source was peripheral blood, collected from a patient treated with radiotherapy plus ipilimumab. These receptors came from a human donor with non-small cell lung cancer that progressed on radiotherapy plus ipilimumab. Some clones in this sample may be carry-over from other donors' samples.

CDR3 coding DNA: TGTGCCAGTAGCCACCAGGGGGCAACCTACAATGAGCAGTTCTTC. Amino acids: CASSHQGATYNEQFF. The chain couples TRBV19 to TRBJ2-1; the match to TRBD1 covers 8 bases. This CDR3 has 15 amino acids. J lost 2 bases, V lost 6 bases, and 6 bases had no gene match. Germline lookup yields CDR1 LNHDA and CDR2 SQIVND (reference sequence).

This clone turned up a few times. The chain combines TRBV29-1 with TRBJ1-5; 9 nucleotides agree with TRBD1. Germline V gene sequence: CDR1 SQVTM, CDR2 ANQGSEA. The V gene end was trimmed by 4 bases and the J gene end by 5 bases; junction bases not matched to a gene: 3. This CDR3 comprises 13 residues. The chain's CDR3 is CSVGGTGHQPQHF. The CDR3, as DNA: TGCAGCGTTGGGGGGACAGGGCATCAGCCCCAGCATTTT.

The chain couples TRBV2 to TRBJ2-1; D is possibly TRBD1 or TRBD2 (6 bases each). Germline CDR1 and CDR2: SNHLY and FYNNEI. This CDR3 is 14 amino acids long. The V end lost 4 bases, the J end lost 8 bases, and 15 bases lay between the germline ends. CDR3 coding DNA: TGTGCCAGCAGTGCTGGAGGGGGTCCCGATGAGCAGTTCTTC. This sequence encodes CASSAGGGPDEQFF.

This chain connects TRBV6-1 to TRBJ1-4, with D unclear. This CDR3 is 13 amino acids long. Germline loops: CDR1 MNHNS, CDR2 SASEGT. Trimming pared 6 bases from V and 8 bases from J, leaving 13 bases between. The CDR3 DNA reads TGTGCCAGCAGACGGGGTGTGGGCGAAAAACTGTTTTTT. Its protein product is CASRRGVGEKLFF.

The J gene is TRBJ2-3, the V gene TRBV7-9, with a tentative D call TRBD2 (7 bases). The CDR3 consists of 15 residues. Germline V gene lookup returns CDR1 SEHNR and CDR2 FQNEAQ (reference sequence). Trimming removed 5 bases from V and 4 bases from J, with 16 bases in between. This CDR3 reads CASSALGGGADTQYF. CDR3 nucleotide sequence: TGTGCCAGCAGCGCACTTGGGGGGGGCGCAGATACGCAGTATTTT.

With regard to this clone: At one boundary the junction diverges from the germline segment, which might be a read error. The sample holds other DNA sequences that translate to the same CDR3. V gene TRBV6-5 combines with J gene TRBJ1-5; no firm D call. The CDR3 loop spans 13 amino acids. Germline V gives CDR1 MNHEY, CDR2 SVGAGI. This CDR3 reads CASSTGLWQPQHF. The DNA for the CDR3 is TGTGCCAGCAGTACGGGGTTGTGGCAGCCCCAGCACTTT.

This chain connects TRBV6-5 to TRBJ1-5; D remains unclear. This CDR3 region has 13 residues. Trimming left V 3 bases short and J 5 bases short, with 8 bases between. Germline-derived CDR1 and CDR2 are MNHEY and SVGAGI. CDR3 residues: CASSYWPYQPQHF. In DNA, the CDR3 is TGTGCCAGCAGTTATTGGCCGTATCAGCCCCAGCATTTT.

The CDR3 protein is CASSRTTGAYTEAFF. For the CDR3, the DNA is TGTGCCAGCAGCCGCACGACAGGGGCATACACTGAAGCTTTCTTT. The J gene is TRBJ1-1, the V gene TRBV4-2; 8 nucleotides agree with TRBD1. CDR1 LGHNA and CDR2 YNFKEQ come from the germline V gene. V gave up 4 bases and J gave up 3 bases; unmatched junction bases: 7. The CDR3 sequence is 15 residues long.

This chain connects TRBV7-9 to TRBJ1-4; 7 bases are a match to TRBD1. The CDR3 consists of 15 residues. J was trimmed by 5 bases and V by 4 bases; bases with no gene match: 7. Germline V CDR1 and CDR2: SEHNR, FQNEAQ (reference sequence). The CDR3 spells CASSSTGADNEKLFF. The CDR3 coding sequence is TGTGCCAGCAGCTCAACAGGGGCGGACAATGAAAAACTGTTTTTT. Filled out from reference TRBV7-9 and TRBJ1-4, the complete variable domain reads DTGVSQNPRHKITKRGQNVTFRCDPISEHNRLYWYRQTLGQGPEFLTYFQNEAQLEKSRLLSDRFSAERPKGSFSTLEIQRTEQGDSAMYLCASSSTGADNEKLFFGSGTQLSVL.

The V and J genes are TRBV4-3 and TRBJ1-2; TRBD1 matches 10 bases. V trimming: 0 bases; J trimming: 6 bases; junction bases outside the gene matches: 1. The CDR3 has 14 residues. The germline CDR1 and CDR2 sequences are LGHNA and YSLEER. The CDR3 sequence is CASSQETGGHGYTF. In DNA, the CDR3 is TGCGCCAGCAGCCAAGAGACAGGGGGCCATGGCTACACCTTC.

The CDR3: CASSQDFNQGSGANVLTF. The CDR3 coding sequence is TGCGCCAGCAGCCAAGACTTTAATCAGGGGAGTGGGGCCAACGTCCTGACTTTC. The V and J genes are TRBV4-1 and TRBJ2-6, with D maybe TRBD1 (6 bases). The length of the CDR3 is 18 residues. Germline lookup yields CDR1 MGHRA and CDR2 YSYEKL. Trimming removed 0 bases from V and 3 bases from J, with 15 bases in between.

This chain links TRBV29-1 with TRBJ1-1; D is undetermined. This CDR3 contains 11 residues. Germline CDR1 and CDR2: SQVTM and ANQGSEA. Trimming left V 4 bases short and J 11 bases short, with 14 bases between. CDR3: CSVARPLLAFF. The CDR3 DNA reads TGCAGCGTTGCCCGCCCCTTGTTGGCTTTCTTT.

The rearrangement links TRBV7-6 to TRBJ1-1; unclear D gene. Germline V gene lookup returns CDR1 SGHVS and CDR2 FNYEAQ. The CDR3 has 14 residues. Trimming pared 5 bases from V and 3 bases from J, leaving 13 bases between. Written as DNA, the CDR3 is TGTGCCAGCAGCCCTCCAGAGATTTACACTGAAGCTTTCTTT. It is translated as CASSPPEIYTEAFF.

This clone was recorded a few times. This chain connects TRBV4-2 to TRBJ2-2, with 8 bases matching TRBD2. Trimming cost V 3 bases and J 3 bases; bases outside gene matches: 3. Germline V gene sequence: CDR1 LGHNA, CDR2 YNFKEQ. The CDR3 totals 15 residues. This CDR3 is CASSHGTSHTGELFF. CDR3 DNA sequence: TGTGCCAGCAGCCACGGGACTAGTCACACCGGGGAGCTGTTTTTT.

The chain combines TRBV7-9 with TRBJ1-1, with D uncertain. Germline loops: CDR1 SEHNR, CDR2 FQNEAQ (reference sequence). Trimming cost V 7 bases and J 4 bases, with 16 bases left between them. The CDR3 length is 14 residues. The CDR3 region has the DNA TGTGCCAGCAAGGTCCTTAACCGTTTCACTGAAGCTTTCTTT. Its translation is CASKVLNRFTEAFF.

This rearrangement joins TRBV6-5 to TRBJ2-7; the D call may be TRBD1 or TRBD2 (5 bases each). CDR1 MNHEY and CDR2 SVGAGI come from the germline V gene. The CDR3 extends over 13 amino acids. Between the trimmed V and J ends, which lost 11 bases and 7 bases, there was a span of 21 bases. DNA for the CDR3: TGTGCCTCCCGTCGTGTAGGGACGGGGGAGCAGTACTTC. This gives the protein CASRRVGTGEQYF.

The chain couples TRBV7-2 to TRBJ2-1; 11 positions match TRBD2. Unmatched junction bases numbered 5, after V lost 3 bases and J lost 4 bases. The CDR3 has 16 residues. Germline CDR1 and CDR2: SGHTA and FQGNSA. The CDR3 is CASSFTGTSGYNEQFF. The CDR3 coding sequence is TGTGCCAGCAGCTTCACCGGGACTAGCGGATACAATGAGCAGTTCTTC.

DNA for the CDR3: TGTGCCAGCAGCAAGTGGGAGGGGATGCTTGGCATGGGCTATGGCTACACCTTC. Protein product: CASSKWEGMLGMGYGYTF. This chain joins TRBV7-3 and TRBJ1-2, with D possibly matching TRBD1 (5 bases). Trimming pared 5 bases from V and 4 bases from J, leaving 26 bases between. CDR3 length: 18 residues. Germline V gene lookup returns CDR1 SGHTA and CDR2 FQGTGA. The entire variable domain, with the rest obtained from reference TRBV7-3 and TRBJ1-2, is as follows: GAGVSQTPSNKVTEKGKYVELRCDPISGHTALYWYRQSLGQGPEFLIYFQGTGAADDSGLPNDRFFAVRPEGSVSTLKIQRTERGDSAVYLCASSKWEGMLGMGYGYTFGSGTRLTVV.

V and J are TRBV7-2 and TRBJ1-5, with D unresolved. CDR3 length equals 14 residues. Trimming shortened V by 4 bases and J by 9 bases, and 16 bases separated the two germline ends. Germline V gives CDR1 SGHTA, CDR2 FQGNSA. The DNA for the CDR3 is TGTGCCAGCAGCTCCCGGGCCTCTTGGGGGCCCCAGCATTTT. Amino acid sequence: CASSSRASWGPQHF.

This clone was seen once. The rearrangement links TRBV2 to TRBJ2-7, with a possible D match to TRBD1 (5 bases). Trimming removed 3 bases from V and 0 bases from J, with 9 bases in between. The CDR3 runs 14 residues. CDR1 and CDR2 from the germline V gene are SNHLY and FYNNEI. CDR3 coding DNA: TGTGCCAGCAGTGAGCAGGGCATCTCCTACGAGCAGTACTTC. It yields the protein CASSEQGISYEQYF.

This chain connects TRBV18 to TRBJ1-4, with D unclear. V was clipped by 4 bases and J by 8 bases, with 11 bases between them. In germline, CDR1 is KGHSH, CDR2 LQKENI. The CDR3 consists of 13 residues. DNA for the CDR3: TGTGCCAGCTCACGTTCCGGCCCCGAAAAACTGTTTTTT. It codes for CASSRSGPEKLFF.

This sequence joins TRBV7-2 and TRBJ1-2; D might be TRBD1 (6 bases). With 3 bases removed from V and 8 bases from J, the gap between germline ends came to 19 bases. The V gene's germline CDR1 is SGHTA and CDR2 FQGNSA. The CDR3 runs 15 residues. In DNA form, the CDR3 reads TGTGCCAGCAGCTTCGATCGGACCAACAGGGACGGCTACACCTTC. Translating gives CASSFDRTNRDGYTF.

As DNA, the CDR3 is TGCGCCAGCAGCACTGAGGGACAGGGGATAGGAAAACTGTTTTTT. It is translated as CASSTEGQGIGKLFF. This chain joins TRBV5-1 and TRBJ1-4, with 10 nucleotides matching TRBD1. The CDR3 length is 15 residues. Germline V lookup: CDR1 SGHRS, CDR2 YFSETQ. V was clipped by 4 bases and J by 10 bases; unmatched bases: 10.

The J gene is TRBJ2-5, the V gene TRBV12-5, with a tentative D call TRBD1 (6 bases). In germline, CDR1 is LGHNT, CDR2 FRNRAP. Trimming removed 1 base from V and 4 bases from J, with 13 bases in between. This CDR3 is built from 15 residues. CDR3 region: CASGLGYTGRETQYF. The CDR3 DNA reads TGTGCTAGTGGTTTGGGATACACAGGGCGAGAGACCCAGTACTTC.

Details on this clone: A read error may account for a junction end that differs from germline. V is TRBV5-1 and J is TRBJ2-7; 7 nucleotides agree with TRBD1. Germline lookup yields CDR1 SGHRS and CDR2 YFSETQ. The length of the CDR3 is 12 residues. For the CDR3, the DNA is TGCGCCAGCAGCTTGGAGGACGGGACAGAAGACTTC. It codes for CASSLEDGTEDF. Full variable domain (missing parts from reference TRBV5-1 and TRBJ2-7): KAGVTQTPRYLIKTRGQQVTLSCSPISGHRSVSWYQQTPGQGLQFLFEYFSETQRNKGNFPGRFSGRQFSNSRSEMNVSTLELGDSALYLCASSLEDGTEDFGPGTRLTVT.

This clone was recorded once. The rearrangement joins TRBV11-3 to TRBJ2-1, with TRBD2 identical over 10 bases. This CDR3 has 16 residues. The trim removed 1 base at V and 5 bases at J, leaving 5 bases unmatched. Germline V gives CDR1 SGHNT, CDR2 YENEEA. The CDR3 DNA reads as TGTGCCAGCAGCTTAGGCCAGCGGGGGGGCAACAATGAGCAGTTCTTC. It translates to CASSLGQRGGNNEQFF.

Details on this clone: The identical CDR3 is also encoded by other nucleotide sequences in the sample. The J gene is TRBJ1-2, the V gene TRBV5-4, with D uncertain. The CDR3 extends over 15 amino acids. The germline V gene encodes CDR1 SGHNT and CDR2 YYREEE (reference sequence). V was shortened by 0 bases and J by 0 bases, with 9 bases between the two germline ends. The CDR3 DNA reads as TGTGCCAGCAGCTTGGGTGGCACCGCTAACTATGGCTACACCTTC. Translation: CASSLGGTANYGYTF.